This T cell receptor (beta chain) is drawn from a study of radiation and T cells in renal cell carcinoma. Profiling relied on immunoSEQ multiplex PCR, and the TCRdb table lists in-frame clones only, not all of them. The sample contains several thousand clones, approximately 54% of which appear only once. Germline CDR1 SNHLY, CDR2 FYNNEI. The CDR3 spans 15 residues. V shed 4 bases and J shed 3 bases, with 12 bases lying between them. Treatment indicated: 15 Gy SBRT to primary tumor, nephrectomy 4 weeks later. The TCR sequence derives from a man aged 55 to 69 with renal cell carcinoma. The chain couples TRBV2 to TRBJ1-4; D is undetermined. The sequencing used tumor tissue, collected from a patient whose treatment included radiotherapy and nephrectomy. The CDR3 DNA follows: TGTGCCAGCAGTGCAAGTGGATCAGCTAATGAAAAACTGTTTTTT. The encoded protein is CASSASGSANEKLFF.